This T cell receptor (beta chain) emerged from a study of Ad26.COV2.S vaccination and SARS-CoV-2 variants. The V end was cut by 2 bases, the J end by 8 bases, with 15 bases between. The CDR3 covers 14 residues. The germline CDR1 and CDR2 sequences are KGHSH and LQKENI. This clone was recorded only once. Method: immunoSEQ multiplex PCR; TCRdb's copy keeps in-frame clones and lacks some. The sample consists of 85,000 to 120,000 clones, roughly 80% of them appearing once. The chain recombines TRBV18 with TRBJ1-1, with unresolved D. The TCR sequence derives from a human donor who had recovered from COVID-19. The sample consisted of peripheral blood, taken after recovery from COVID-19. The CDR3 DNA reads TGTGCCAGCTCACCAACGGGTATACAAAAAGAAGCTTTCTTT. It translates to CASSPTGIQKEAFF. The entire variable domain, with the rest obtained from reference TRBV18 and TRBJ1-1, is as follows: NAGVMQNPRHLVRRRGQEARLRCSPMKGHSHVYWYRQLPEEGLKFMVYLQKENIIDESGMPKERFSAEFPKEGPSILRIQQVVRGDSAAYFCASSPTGIQKEAFFGQGTRLTVV.